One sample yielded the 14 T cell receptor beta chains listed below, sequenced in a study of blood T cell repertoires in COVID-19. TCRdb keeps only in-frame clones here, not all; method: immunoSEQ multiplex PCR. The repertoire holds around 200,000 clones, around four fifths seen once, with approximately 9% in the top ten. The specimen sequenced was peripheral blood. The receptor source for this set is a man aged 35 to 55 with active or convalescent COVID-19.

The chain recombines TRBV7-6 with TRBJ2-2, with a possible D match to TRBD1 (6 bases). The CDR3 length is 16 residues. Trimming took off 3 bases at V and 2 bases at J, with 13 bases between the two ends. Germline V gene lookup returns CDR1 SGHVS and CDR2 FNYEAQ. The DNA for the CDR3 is TGTGCCAGCAGCTTCCCCCGGGACACTAACACCGGGGAGCTGTTTTTT. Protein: CASSFPRDTNTGELFF. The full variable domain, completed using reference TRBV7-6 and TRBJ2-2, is GAGVSQSPRYKVTKRGQDVALRCDPISGHVSLYWYRQALGQGPEFLTYFNYEAQQDKSGLPNDRFSAERPEGSISTLTIQRTEQRDSAMYRCASSFPRDTNTGELFFGEGSRLTVL.

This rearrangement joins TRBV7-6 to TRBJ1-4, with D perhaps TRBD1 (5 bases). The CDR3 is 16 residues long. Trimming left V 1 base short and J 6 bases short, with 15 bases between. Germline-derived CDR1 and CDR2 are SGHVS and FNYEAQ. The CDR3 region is CASSLVGRAIDEKLFF. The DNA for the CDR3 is TGTGCCAGCAGCTTAGTGGGCAGGGCGATTGATGAAAAACTGTTTTTT.

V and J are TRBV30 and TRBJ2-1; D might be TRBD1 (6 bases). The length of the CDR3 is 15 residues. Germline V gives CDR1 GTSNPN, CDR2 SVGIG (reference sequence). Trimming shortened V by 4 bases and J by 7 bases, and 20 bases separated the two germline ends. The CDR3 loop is CAWTTGLGLRNEQFF. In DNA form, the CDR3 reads TGTGCCTGGACTACAGGGTTGGGGTTAAGGAATGAGCAGTTCTTC.

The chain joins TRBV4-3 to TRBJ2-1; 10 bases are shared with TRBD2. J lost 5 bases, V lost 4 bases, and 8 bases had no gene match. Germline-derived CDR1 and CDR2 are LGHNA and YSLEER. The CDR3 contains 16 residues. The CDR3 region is CASSPQLAGLNNEQFF. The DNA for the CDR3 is TGCGCCAGCAGCCCCCAACTAGCGGGGCTGAACAATGAGCAGTTCTTC.

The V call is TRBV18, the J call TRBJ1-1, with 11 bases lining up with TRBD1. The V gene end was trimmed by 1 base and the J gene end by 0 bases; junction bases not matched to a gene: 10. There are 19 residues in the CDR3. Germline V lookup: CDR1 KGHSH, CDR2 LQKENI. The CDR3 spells CASSPLETGTGGLNTEAFF. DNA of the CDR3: TGTGCCAGCTCACCACTAGAAACCGGGACAGGGGGATTGAACACTGAAGCTTTCTTT.

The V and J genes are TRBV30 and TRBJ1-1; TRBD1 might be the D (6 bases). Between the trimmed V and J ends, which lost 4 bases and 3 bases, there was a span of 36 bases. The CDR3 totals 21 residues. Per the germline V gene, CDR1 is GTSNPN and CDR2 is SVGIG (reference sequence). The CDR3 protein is CAWISGRAVSGAKRGDTEAFF. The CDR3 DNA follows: TGTGCCTGGATTTCAGGCAGGGCAGTATCAGGGGCTAAAAGAGGGGACACTGAAGCTTTCTTT.

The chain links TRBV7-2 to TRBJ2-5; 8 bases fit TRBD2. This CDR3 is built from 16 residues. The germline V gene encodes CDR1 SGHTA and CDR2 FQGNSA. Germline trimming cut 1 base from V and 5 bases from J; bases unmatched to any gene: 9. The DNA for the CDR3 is TGTGCCAGCAGCTTAGGGGGTAGCGGGAAGGCGGAGACCCAGTACTTC. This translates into CASSLGGSGKAETQYF.

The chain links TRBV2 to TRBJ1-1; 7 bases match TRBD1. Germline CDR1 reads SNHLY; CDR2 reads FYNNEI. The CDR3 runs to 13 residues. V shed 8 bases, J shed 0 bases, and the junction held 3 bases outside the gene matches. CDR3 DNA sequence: TGTGCCAGCGGGGGACAGATGAACACTGAAGCTTTCTTT. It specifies CASGGQMNTEAFF.

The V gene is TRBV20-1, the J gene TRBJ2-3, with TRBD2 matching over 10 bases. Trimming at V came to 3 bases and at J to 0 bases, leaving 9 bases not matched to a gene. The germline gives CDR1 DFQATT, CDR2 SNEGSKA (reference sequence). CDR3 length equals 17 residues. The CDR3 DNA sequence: TGCAGTGCTAGTCCTATTAGCGGGGGGTACAGCACAGATACGCAGTATTTT. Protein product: CSASPISGGYSTDTQYF.

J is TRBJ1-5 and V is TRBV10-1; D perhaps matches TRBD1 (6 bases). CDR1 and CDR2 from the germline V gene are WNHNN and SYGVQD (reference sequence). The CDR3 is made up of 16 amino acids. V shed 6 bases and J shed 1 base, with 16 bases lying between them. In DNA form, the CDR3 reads TGCGCCAGCAGCCATCGAGGGGGAATAAGCAATCAGCCCCAGCATTTT. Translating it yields CASSHRGGISNQPQHF.

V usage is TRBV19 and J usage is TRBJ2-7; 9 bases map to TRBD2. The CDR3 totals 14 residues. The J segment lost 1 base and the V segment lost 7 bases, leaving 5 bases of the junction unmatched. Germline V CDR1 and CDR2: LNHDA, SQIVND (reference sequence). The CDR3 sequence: CASKRGGGSYEQYF. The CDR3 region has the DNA TGTGCCAGTAAACGCGGGGGGGGTTCCTACGAGCAGTACTTC.

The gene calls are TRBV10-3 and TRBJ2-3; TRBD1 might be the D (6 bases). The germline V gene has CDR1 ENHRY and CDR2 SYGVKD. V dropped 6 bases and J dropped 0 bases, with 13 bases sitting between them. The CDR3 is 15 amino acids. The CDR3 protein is CAISLDGQSTDTQYF. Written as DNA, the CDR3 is TGTGCCATCAGCCTAGATGGACAGAGCACAGATACGCAGTATTTT.

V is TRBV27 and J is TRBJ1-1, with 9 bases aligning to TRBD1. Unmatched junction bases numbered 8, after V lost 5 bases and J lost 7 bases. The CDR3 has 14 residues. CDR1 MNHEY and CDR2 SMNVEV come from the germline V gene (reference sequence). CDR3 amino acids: CASSPTGTGIEAFF. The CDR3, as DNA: TGTGCCAGCAGTCCCACCGGGACAGGGATTGAAGCTTTCTTT.

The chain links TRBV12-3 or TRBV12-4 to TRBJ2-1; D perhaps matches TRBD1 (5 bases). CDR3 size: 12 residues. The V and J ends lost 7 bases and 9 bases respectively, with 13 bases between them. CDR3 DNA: TGTGCCAGCACCCAGACAGTTGGTGAGCAGTTCTTC. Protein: CASTQTVGEQFF.